These T cell receptor beta chains were read from a single sample in a study of Ad26.COV2.S vaccination and SARS-CoV-2 variants. This table comes from immunoSEQ multiplex PCR, and its TCRdb copy is limited to in-frame clones, with some not included. Found here are about 350,000 clones, around nine tenths of them singletons; the top ten hold 3.4%. The specimen was peripheral blood, collected in a trial of Ad26.COV2.S vaccine versus placebo. The origin of the receptors is a person aged 18-60 years who received the Ad26.COV2.S COVID-19 vaccine or a placebo. Each CDR3 is given with its conserved first and last residue. A D gene is named only where the DNA matches it firmly. Some rows have no size entry. The others give once, few or many, or a class for an expanded clone.

V gene: TRBV3-1/TRBV3-2
clone size: once
D gene: TRBD1
J gene: TRBJ1-2
CDR3 protein: CASSQLTPGGGYTF

V gene: TRBV7-9
clone size: -
D gene: -
J gene: TRBJ1-2
CDR3 protein: CASRPSEKGDYGYTF

V gene: TRBV12-3/TRBV12-4
clone size: once
D gene: -
J gene: TRBJ2-5
CDR3 protein: CASSAAQKETQYF

V gene: TRBV5-1
clone size: -
D gene: TRBD1
J gene: TRBJ1-1
CDR3 protein: CASSPGTGGAGTEAFF

V gene: TRBV10-3
clone size: -
D gene: -
J gene: TRBJ1-1
CDR3 protein: CAITGEGTEAFF

V gene: TRBV29-1
clone size: -
D gene: -
J gene: TRBJ1-1
CDR3 protein: CSVEMGRMNTEAFF

V gene: TRBV2
clone size: -
D gene: TRBD1
J gene: TRBJ2-7
CDR3 protein: CASRDPDRGPTYEQYF

V gene: TRBV7-6
clone size: -
D gene: TRBD1
J gene: TRBJ2-7
CDR3 protein: CASSPGQGYEQYF

V gene: TRBV6-5
clone size: -
D gene: -
J gene: TRBJ1-3
CDR3 protein: CASSYSPGNTIYF

V gene: TRBV4-2
clone size: -
D gene: -
J gene: TRBJ1-2
CDR3 protein: CASSQSSGRGSSRYGYTF

V gene: TRBV7-6
clone size: -
D gene: -
J gene: TRBJ1-5
CDR3 protein: CASSLGGGLYSNQPQHF

V gene: TRBV6-5
clone size: -
D gene: TRBD1
J gene: TRBJ2-7
CDR3 protein: CASSQTGAREQYF

V gene: TRBV5-1
clone size: few
D gene: TRBD1
J gene: TRBJ2-1
CDR3 protein: CASSKGTGGNEQFF

V gene: TRBV13
clone size: once
D gene: -
J gene: TRBJ2-3
CDR3 protein: CASSERGATDTQYF

V gene: TRBV6-5
clone size: few
D gene: -
J gene: TRBJ1-5
CDR3 protein: CASNYRDHSNQPQHF

V gene: TRBV16
clone size: -
D gene: -
J gene: TRBJ1-5
CDR3 protein: CASSQSGTGSQHF

V gene: TRBV27
clone size: once
D gene: TRBD2
J gene: TRBJ2-5
CDR3 protein: CASSSGGRRGAQYF

V gene: TRBV27
clone size: -
D gene: -
J gene: TRBJ1-1
CDR3 protein: CASSLLQYTEAFF

V gene: TRBV25-1
clone size: -
D gene: -
J gene: TRBJ1-6
CDR3 protein: CASSDVDPRTVYNSPLHF

V gene: TRBV7-9
clone size: -
D gene: TRBD2
J gene: TRBJ2-3
CDR3 protein: CASSLPSGGAHTQYF

V gene: TRBV9
clone size: few
D gene: -
J gene: TRBJ2-7
CDR3 protein: CASSVEGSYEQYF

V gene: TRBV30
clone size: -
D gene: TRBD1
J gene: TRBJ1-1
CDR3 protein: CAWTGTGIAEAFF

V gene: TRBV3-1/TRBV3-2
clone size: -
D gene: TRBD2
J gene: TRBJ2-7
CDR3 protein: CASSQSSGAYEQYF

V gene: TRBV19
clone size: -
D gene: TRBD2
J gene: TRBJ2-1
CDR3 protein: CASTSGGKQFF

V gene: TRBV9
clone size: -
D gene: -
J gene: TRBJ2-2
CDR3 protein: CASTAFGGRQITGELFF

V gene: TRBV9
clone size: -
D gene: TRBD1
J gene: TRBJ2-7
CDR3 protein: CASSVGSGGYEQYF

V gene: TRBV29-1
clone size: -
D gene: -
J gene: TRBJ2-7
CDR3 protein: CSVGSGTDYEQYF

V gene: TRBV6-5
clone size: once
D gene: -
J gene: TRBJ2-4
CDR3 protein: CASRLGRAGIQYF

V gene: TRBV27
clone size: -
D gene: TRBD1
J gene: TRBJ1-2
CDR3 protein: CASSPTGAYGYTF

V gene: TRBV28
clone size: -
D gene: TRBD1
J gene: TRBJ1-5
CDR3 protein: CASSPRQGSNQPQHF

V gene: TRBV5-4
clone size: few
D gene: -
J gene: TRBJ2-3
CDR3 protein: CASSASGRTQYF

V gene: TRBV5-1
clone size: -
D gene: -
J gene: TRBJ1-1
CDR3 protein: CASSLESALRDTEAFF

V gene: TRBV4-1
clone size: -
D gene: -
J gene: TRBJ1-2
CDR3 protein: CASSQDLNYGYTF

V gene: TRBV19
clone size: few
D gene: -
J gene: TRBJ1-5
CDR3 protein: CASSIVDQPQHF

V gene: TRBV7-2
clone size: once
D gene: TRBD2
J gene: TRBJ2-5
CDR3 protein: CASSFGGDPQETQYF

V gene: TRBV20-1
clone size: -
D gene: -
J gene: TRBJ1-5
CDR3 protein: CSASGAVSGPQHF

V gene: TRBV5-1
clone size: -
D gene: -
J gene: TRBJ2-2
CDR3 protein: CASSLGTFNTGELFF

V gene: TRBV4-2
clone size: -
D gene: -
J gene: TRBJ1-1
CDR3 protein: CASRPRGGGTEAFF

V gene: TRBV7-6
clone size: -
D gene: -
J gene: TRBJ1-2
CDR3 protein: CASSLGAGITEYTF

V gene: TRBV6-5
clone size: -
D gene: -
J gene: TRBJ2-5
CDR3 protein: CASSYASQGRETQYF